This is a list of T cell receptor beta chains from one sample in a study of naive and memory T cell subsets. Each CDR3 protein gets one entry after TCRdb re-called the UMI-ligation and nested PCR reads with MiXCR. The data contain 120,000 to 150,000 distinct CDR3 sequences, 15% to 20% of them singletons. The sequencing sample was made of naive CD4+ T cells from blood. The receptors here all came from a human donor in good health. The CDR3 runs from the conserved cysteine through the conserved F or W. Fields, in order: V gene, clone size, D gene, J gene, CDR3 protein, CDR3 DNA. A D gene is named only where the DNA matches it firmly. Some rows have no size entry. The others give once, few or many, or a class for an expanded clone.

>TRBV7-3|.|.|TRBJ1-1
CASSPPRGNTEAFF
TGTGCCAGCAGCCCCCCTCGGGGGAACACTGAAGCTTTCTTT
>TRBV7-6|.|.|TRBJ2-2
CASSRGVNTGELFF
TGTGCCAGCAGCCGAGGGGTGAATACCGGGGAGCTGTTTTTT
>TRBV12-3/TRBV12-4|few|TRBD2|TRBJ2-1
CASSRRTSGSSGGRNEQFF
TGTGCCAGCAGTCGTCGGACTAGCGGGAGCTCTGGGGGACGAAATGAGCAGTTCTTC
>TRBV28|few|.|TRBJ2-1
CASSFPPRSNEQFF
TGTGCCAGCAGTTTTCCCCCCCGCTCCAATGAGCAGTTCTTC
>TRBV3-1|many|.|TRBJ2-5
CASSQIRIQKETQYF
TGTGCCAGCAGCCAAATTCGCATCCAAAAAGAGACCCAGTACTTC
>TRBV2|.|.|TRBJ1-6
CASKTEGSPLHF
TGTGCCAGCAAGACTGAGGGTTCACCCCTCCACTTT
>TRBV15|few|TRBD1|TRBJ2-7
CATSRDSDRRYEQYF
TGTGCCACCAGCAGAGATTCGGACAGGAGATACGAGCAGTACTTC
>TRBV14|.|TRBD2|TRBJ2-1
CASSQGLAGGLKQFF
TGTGCCAGCAGCCAGGGGCTAGCGGGAGGCCTGAAGCAGTTCTTC
>TRBV7-2|.|TRBD1|TRBJ2-3
CASSHDGQGRDTQYF
TGTGCCAGCAGCCACGACGGACAGGGGCGAGATACGCAGTATTTT
>TRBV12-3/TRBV12-4|many|TRBD1|TRBJ1-3
CASQPSGTEGPSYSSGNTIYF
TGTGCCAGTCAACCATCGGGGACAGAAGGTCCCAGTTATAGCTCTGGAAACACCATATATTTT
>TRBV11-1|many|.|TRBJ2-7
CASSSPWGSDEQYF
TGTGCCAGCAGCTCCCCGTGGGGGAGCGACGAGCAGTACTTC
>TRBV6-1|many|.|TRBJ2-5
CASSGEETQYF
TGTGCCAGCAGTGGGGAAGAGACCCAGTACTTC
>TRBV10-3|few|TRBD1|TRBJ2-7
CAISSTGGNYEQYF
TGTGCCATCAGTTCGACAGGGGGGAACTACGAGCAGTACTTC
>TRBV29-1|.|.|TRBJ1-2
CSVEEGTVGVGYTF
TGCAGCGTTGAAGAGGGGACGGTGGGGGTTGGCTACACCTTC
>TRBV10-3|.|.|TRBJ2-2
CAIRPMGSITGELFF
TGTGCCATCAGACCGATGGGGTCTATCACCGGGGAGCTGTTTTTT
>TRBV14|.|TRBD1|TRBJ2-4
CASSQAKGQGRYIQYF
TGTGCCAGCAGCCAAGCCAAAGGACAGGGGCGGTACATTCAGTACTTC
>TRBV24-1|.|.|TRBJ2-2
CATSGSRTSNTGELFF
TGTGCCACCAGTGGCTCCCGCACTTCGAACACCGGGGAGCTGTTTTTT
>TRBV18|few|.|TRBJ2-7
CASSPRRDLGYEQYF
TGTGCCAGCTCACCGAGGAGGGATTTGGGGTACGAGCAGTACTTC